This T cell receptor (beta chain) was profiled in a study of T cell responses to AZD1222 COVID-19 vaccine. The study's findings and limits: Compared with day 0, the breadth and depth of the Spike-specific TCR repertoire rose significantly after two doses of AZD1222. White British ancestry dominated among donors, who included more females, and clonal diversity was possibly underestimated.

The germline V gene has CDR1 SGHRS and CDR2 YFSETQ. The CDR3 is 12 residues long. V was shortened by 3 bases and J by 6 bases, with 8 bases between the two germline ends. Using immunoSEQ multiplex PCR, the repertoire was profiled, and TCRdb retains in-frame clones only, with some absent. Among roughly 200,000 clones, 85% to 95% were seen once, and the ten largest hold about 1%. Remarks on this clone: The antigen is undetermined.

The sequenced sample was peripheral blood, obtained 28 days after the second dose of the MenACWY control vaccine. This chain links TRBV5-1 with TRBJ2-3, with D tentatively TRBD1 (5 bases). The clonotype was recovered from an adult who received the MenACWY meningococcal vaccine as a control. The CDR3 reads CASSSYRDTQYF. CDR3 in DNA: TGCGCCAGCAGCTCATACAGGGATACGCAGTATTTT.